This T cell receptor beta chain is from a study of Ad26.COV2.S vaccination and SARS-CoV-2 variants. Points from the study as a whole: Across vaccine and placebo recipients, the breadth of non-spike TCRs was similar. Higher spike-specific TCR breadth was found in vaccine recipients than in placebo recipients. Following vaccination, spike-specific CD8+ and CD4+ T cell responses reportedly exhibited substantial breadth. Possible underestimation of total T cell responses by the TCR breadth and depth analyses was noted.

CDR3 length: 13 amino acids. Germline V gene data show CDR1 as SGHTS and CDR2 as YDEGEE. V shed 6 bases and J shed 9 bases, with 18 bases lying between them. Method: immunoSEQ multiplex PCR; TCRdb's copy keeps in-frame clones and lacks some. The repertoire holds some 350,000 clones, with 90% to 95% as singletons. For this clone: Its antigen is not identified.

The sequences come from peripheral blood, collected after recovery from COVID-19. The sequence came from a human donor who had recovered from COVID-19. The chain recombines TRBV5-8 with TRBJ2-5, with a weak D call TRBD2 (6 bases). CDR3 in DNA: TGTGCCAGCACCGGGACTCCACTTTTAGCCCAGTACTTC. Translating gives CASTGTPLLAQYF.